This TCR beta chain was captured by sequencing in a study of cytomegalovirus exposure and HLA in healthy donors. A multiplex PCR was run with 60 Vbeta primers and 13 Jbeta primers. Clones were sequenced by immunoSEQ multiplex PCR, and TCRdb holds only the in-frame ones, with some missing. The sample contains some 170,000 clones, around 77% of which appear only once. There are 15 residues in the CDR3. Germline lookup yields CDR1 SEHNR and CDR2 FQNEAQ (reference sequence). V lost 4 bases, J lost 7 bases, and 6 bases stayed unmatched. The sequencing input was PBMCs. The chain carries TRBV7-9 and TRBJ2-7; 14 bases fit TRBD2. This receptor was taken from a man aged 60 to 69 in good health and CMV-seronegative. CDR3 nucleotides: TGTGCCAGCAGCTGGGGACTAGCGGGAGTTCGAGAGCAGTACTTC. Protein product: CASSWGLAGVREQYF.